This TCR beta chain came from a study of CD8+ T cells in alopecia areata. TCR sequencing used cDNA made by reverse transcription of extracted RNA. Only in-frame clones appear in the TCRdb table, and some are missing; sequencing was by immunoSEQ multiplex PCR. The sample records some 150,000 clones, around 83% being singletons. As to treatment: oral pan-JAK inhibitor, 5-10 mg twice daily. Broader study findings: Clonality was higher in lesional than normal scalp, especially in alopecia totalis/universalis. Scalp clonality and expanded CD8+ clones among the top 100 were significantly decreased by tofacitinib.

A note on this clone: The antigen is not known.

CDR3 length: 9 residues. Germline CDR1 SQVTM, CDR2 ANQGSEA. V was clipped by 4 bases and J by 9 bases, with 7 bases between them. Sequencing used CD8+ T cells sorted from blood, obtained at week 4, from a patient treated with tofacitinib. The receptor was isolated from a human donor with alopecia areata. The chain carries TRBV29-1 and TRBJ2-7; D not resolved. For the CDR3, the DNA is TGCAGCGTTGTGGACGCGCAGTACTTC. Residues: CSVVDAQYF.